This T cell receptor beta chain appears in the sequencing data of a study of shared clonotypes between healthy human individuals. The germline V gene encodes CDR1 SQVTM and CDR2 ANQGSEA. The V gene lost 7 bases and the J gene lost 4 bases, with 13 bases spanning the gap. The CDR3 is made up of 13 amino acids. General study results and limits: A handful of donors had roughly 5% of their naive CD4 clonotypes in common.

A word on this clone: Its antigen is currently unknown.

Source study methods: Junction-only immunoSEQ sequences carried no quality scores, so filtering differed. Sequencing was performed with immunoSEQ multiplex PCR; in TCRdb, only in-frame clones are kept and a portion is missing. That table furnishes V, J and clone size, whereas the DNA furnished D and trimming. The data hold approximately 2.4 million clones, with approximately 94% observed a single time. Into CD45RA+ naive and CD45RA-negative memory subsets, the CD4+ cells were split. Input material: naive CD4+ T cells sorted from blood. Specified subset: CD45RA+ positively selected. This rearrangement joins TRBV29-1 to TRBJ1-4; D is possibly TRBD1 (6 bases). The receptor comes from a man between 18 and 35 years old in good health. The CDR3 region is CSARGQSNEKLFF. In nucleotides, the CDR3 is TGCAGCGCGCGCGGACAGAGTAATGAAAAACTGTTTTTT.